This T cell receptor (beta chain) was observed in a study of blood T cell repertoires in COVID-19. On the study more broadly: The United States, Italy and Spain were the sources of the acute and convalescent COVID-19 samples. The cDNA or gDNA used as material had been derived from T cells, B-cell-depleted T cells, or PBMCs.

Source study methods: Using reference gene primer amplification, nucleated cell counts were estimated. The table came from immunoSEQ multiplex PCR; TCRdb's copy has only in-frame clones and leaves some out. Clonal size and the V and J genes are those of that table, whereas D and trimming came from the DNA. The sample has about 120,000 clones; less than 90% are singletons. The trim removed 3 bases at V and 7 bases at J, leaving 8 bases unmatched. CDR3 size: 15 residues. Germline V gene lookup returns CDR1 SGHTA and CDR2 FQGNSA. The chain employs TRBV7-2 and TRBJ2-2, with 7 nucleotides matching TRBD1. The specimen was peripheral blood. The source of this sequence is a man of 80 years or more with acute or convalescent COVID-19. The CDR3 spells CASSLSDRESGELFF. CDR3 sequence (DNA): TGTGCCAGCAGCTTGTCAGACAGGGAGAGCGGGGAGCTGTTTTTT.